This T cell receptor (beta chain) appears in the sequencing data of a study of cytomegalovirus exposure and HLA in healthy donors (dated by TCRdb to the late 2010s). Study-wide context: An earlier analysis of about 530 of the donors reported over 250 Gb of sequence data and 95 million to 120 million unique TCR beta sequences obtained from 180 million or so T cells. An early release that covered approximately 600 HLA-typed donors contained approximately 320 gigabases of sequencing data and approximately 85 million unique TCR sequences. The genetic ancestry cluster associated with self-reported Caucasian donors included around 76% of the roughly 380 genotyped donors. The study was designed to test whether signatures of past pathogen exposure could be identified by cataloging public T cell receptors. Using immunosequencing, the study profiled T cell repertoires from around 680 subjects and related those repertoires to cytomegalovirus serostatus. In addition to the first cohort of roughly 700 subjects, a separate validation cohort of about 120 different subjects was used. High-throughput TCR immunosequencing, statistical association of individual TCRs with disease status, and machine learning were combined to predict cytomegalovirus infection status. To study patterns of TCR occurrence, a later analysis re-analyzed previously published TCR beta repertoires from 600 to 750 donors and added high-resolution HLA genotyping. In the later analysis, no new phenotypic data were used to find candidate immune exposures; instead, reliance was placed on TCR beta sequences and their occurrence across donors. An earlier analysis of 500 to 650 of the donors applied high-throughput TCR beta sequencing to assess whether each TCR beta V gene segment acted as functional or pseudogenic. Alongside the repertoire data, information on donor age, sex, ethnicity and CMV serostatus was compiled. A later genetic analysis used genome-wide SNP genotypes for 398 of the 666 donors, treating that subset as a discovery cohort. Every repertoire in the discovery cohort had been generated on one and the same sequencing platform. HLA typing included class I and class II loci at four-digit resolution. The number of donors typed differed by locus, with 629-630 for A, B, C, DRB1 and DQB1, roughly 520 for DQA1, over 600 for DPA1, and roughly 450 for DPB1. Because of strong linkage in the cohort, roughly 5 DR-DQ haplotypes were treated as single units for association and clustering. Among about 360 genotyped donors of the cohort, an average of 235,054 unique TCR beta nucleotide sequences were sequenced per donor, 15% to 20% of them non-productive. General findings and caveats noted by the study authors: A later genetic analysis associated a missense DCLRE1C variant with V-gene and J-gene trimming of TCR beta chains, and an independent cohort replicated the association. In an earlier analysis of about 600 of the donors, most TCR beta V segments appeared in productive rearrangements about 87% or about 30% of the time, broadly matching IMGT annotations. In this cohort, only TCR beta chains were sequenced, and detectable features were limited by the absence of alpha or paired-chain data. For the cohort, immune exposure information was limited to CMV serostatus. According to a later analysis, parvovirus B19, influenza, CMV and Epstein-Barr virus appeared linked to several top co-occurrence clusters. In a later genetic analysis, fewer N-insertions in productive TCRs were reported among donors in an Asian-associated ancestry cluster than the roughly 640-donor mean. In a later analysis, the rate of TCR association differed among HLA loci, with DRB1 alleles having the most associated TCRs and HLA-C alleles having the fewest. Linkage disequilibrium might explain the correlated functional status among segregating V segments, but an unknown experimental factor could not be excluded. The 87-base-pair reads could not distinguish some IMGT-functional V segments, including TRBV6-2 and TRBV6-3, so those segments were excluded. The classifier was reported to diagnose cytomegalovirus status with high specificity and sensitivity in both the original cohort and the validation cohort. Most TCR sequences were observed very rarely across donors, whereas some public TCRs were present in many individuals. In a later analysis, most CMV-associated TCR beta chains were found to appear HLA-restricted, with HLA associations seemingly driven largely by CMV exposure. A cluster of highly shared sequence variants was judged likely to be a technical artifact of the sequencing pipeline. The study gave a list of 150 to 200 TCR beta chains associated with cytomegalovirus. A later analysis found that HLA-associated TCR beta chains were more clonally expanded and had lower generation probabilities than equally common non-associated chains. Roughly uniform sequencing depth across donors was assumed in presence/absence analyses, although this assumption may not hold. Assigning TCR associations to individual alleles was difficult when HLA alleles, especially DR and DQ, strongly co-occurred. At a false discovery rate of 0.05, a later analysis linked under 20,000 TCR beta sequences to specific HLA alleles. The authors suggested that the approach could potentially be generalized to other disease states and immunological phenotypes. In vitro tests confirmed that three of the cytomegalovirus-associated TCR beta chains recognize cytomegalovirus antigens. A further reported finding was that TCR beta sequences accurately predicted the HLA-A and HLA-B alleles for most subjects in the first cohort. Seventeen rarely observed V segments, including chromosome 9 orphons, were excluded from the earlier analysis of almost 600 of the donors because counts were too low. Because HLA typing was unavailable for some donors at each locus, only the typed subset was used in association tests.

Library creation used the immunoSEQ multiplex PCR assay. A mixture of 60 forward primers for TCR Vbeta segments and 13 reverse primers for TCR Jbeta segments was used in the multiplex PCR. The CDR3 region of rearranged TCR beta genes was amplified from genomic DNA by a multiplex PCR assay. On the Illumina HiSeq System, the amplified TCR beta libraries were sequenced as 87-base-pair reads. Turning to the authors' computational methods: Across the 500 to 700 repertoires, a later analysis counted 80 million or so unique TCR beta chains, roughly 11 million of which were shared by at least two donors. Raw reads were error-corrected and collapsed into unique sequences by a nearest-neighbor algorithm in which closely related sequences were merged to remove PCR and sequencing errors. V, D and J gene segments were assigned by aligning CDR3 sequences to IMGT reference sequences. Each retained sequence needed at least a six-nucleotide match to both a V gene segment and a J gene segment. Rearrangements were called productive when the CDR3 lacked stop codons and stayed in frame with V and J; all others were non-productive. CDR3 was defined by IMGT convention, running from the second conserved V-encoded cysteine to the conserved J-encoded phenylalanine. In an earlier analysis of approximately 500 of the donors, sequences lacking an unambiguous match to a single V gene segment were excluded. In an earlier analysis of a few hundred of the donors, a V segment was called functional when productive rearrangements were above 56.7%, and segregating when the standard deviation between donors exceeded 5%. A statistical classification framework was built to diagnose cytomegalovirus status from the catalog of TCR beta chain sequences. A later analysis assigned V and J genes by comparing TCR nucleotide sequences with IMGT/GENE-DB human TR gene sequences. Using the TCRdist pipeline, a later analysis assigned CDR3 sequences along with most-parsimonious VDJ recombination scenarios. In a later analysis, each TCR beta chain was defined by its CDR3 amino acid sequence together with its V-gene family, and reads without a unique V-gene family were excluded. To address suspected cross-contamination and a sequencing artifact, a later analysis removed approximately 600 highly shared, low-generation-probability nucleotide sequences. A later analysis calculated a clonal expansion index for each public chain from normalized within-repertoire ranks of inferred template counts. A later analysis computed generation probabilities with a VDJ recombination model fitted to out-of-frame rearrangements, and checked the results against IGoR. In a later analysis, TCR-TCR, TCR-HLA and TCR-CMV co-occurrence was scored with hypergeometric tests, and a repertoire-size bias correction was applied to TCR pairs. False discovery rates were estimated in a later analysis by permuting HLA or CMV assignments 20 times. In a later analysis, co-occurring TCRs were grouped with DBSCAN, and TCRdist sequence similarity was added when clustering was performed within HLA-allele-positive subsets. Repertoires with fewer than 30,000 or more than 120,000 public chains were left out of co-occurrence clustering, as were roughly five repertoires with anomalous nucleotide sharing. This is the immuneACCESS table as TCRdb keeps it, with only in-frame sequences that have V and J called. A part of the clones is gone; compared with another copy, unresolved V genes explain less than half, and the rest is unexplained. That table supplies the V and J calls and clone size; D and trimming were determined from the DNA. Recorded for this sample are 140,000 to 150,000 clones; around three quarters of them occurred a single time. The ten largest clones take up approximately 1.8% of the sample.

In total, approximately 690 healthy bone marrow donors made up the cohort. At the time of sampling, every cohort member was nominally healthy, though immune exposures that went unrecorded were likely present. The donor was CMV seronegative and belonged to the group of approximately 320 seronegative cohort members. Each donor provided a peripheral blood sample, and peripheral blood mononuclear cells were used for TCR beta sequencing. The Qiagen DNeasy Blood Extraction Kit was used to extract genomic DNA from the blood cell samples. This clone was seen a handful of times. Its antigen is not yet known. No much larger clone exists at a distance of one base, and base qualities are not known. The germline V gene encodes CDR1 MRHNA and CDR2 SNTAGT. V ends up 2 bases short and J 4 bases short, with an unmatched junction base count of 5. There are 16 amino acids in the CDR3, from cysteine to phenylalanine inclusive. Of the read, only the CDR3 DNA is kept; its 48 bases are in frame from base 1.

The receptor was derived from a man between 35 and 55 years old in good health and CMV-seronegative. The rearrangement combines TRBV6-4 with TRBJ2-3, and TRBD2 matches 11 of the central bases. Sequencing input: PBMCs. The nucleotide sequence reads TGTGCCAGCAGTGACGGAGTAGCGGGAGGGTCAGATACGCAGTATTTT. It is translated as CASSDGVAGGSDTQYF.